This TCR beta chain was profiled in a study of blood T cells in healthy people across ages. Points from the study as a whole: Diversity estimates from one million T cells were considered underestimates.

This clonotype was found a few times. Its specificity is unknown. A second PCR of roughly 6 to 12 cycles used a sample-barcoded 5' primer and a J-beta primer mix. Each sample yielded at least 3 million CDR3-containing paired-end reads. TCRdb independently ran MiXCR on the 5' RACE reads; one entry per CDR3 protein. The data show about 800,000 distinct CDR3 sequences, with just under 25% seen just once and under 4.5% held by the top ten. Germline V gives CDR1 DFQATT, CDR2 SNEGSKA (reference sequence). With 3 bases removed from V and 7 bases from J, the gap between germline ends came to 6 bases. This CDR3 comprises 11 residues. This sample also appeared in a second study, on T cells of mothers and their children.

The sequenced sample consisted of blood. This TCR was recovered from a boy aged 10-17 years in good health. V usage is TRBV20-1 and J usage is TRBJ2-2; D might be TRBD1 (5 bases). DNA for the CDR3: TGCAGTGCTAGGGACAACGGGGAGCTGTTTTTT. This translates into CSARDNGELFF.